The 7 T cell receptor beta chains below come from one sample, sequenced in a study of T cells in Graves' hyperthyroidism and ophthalmopathy. Amplified regions were TCR beta CDR3 sequences from RNA transcripts. When the TCR CDR3 underwent first-round RT-PCR, the HTBI primer set was used. TCRdb called the multiplex PCR reads again in MiXCR, with one record for every CDR3 protein. The sample yields approximately 690,000 distinct CDR3 sequences, less than 25% seen once. The sequenced material came from blood. These TCRs come from a man aged 30-40 years with Graves' ophthalmopathy.

This clonotype turned up a few times. The rearrangement links TRBV7-9 to TRBJ2-6, with D maybe TRBD1 (6 bases). CDR1 is SEHNR and CDR2 is FQNEAQ in the germline V gene (reference sequence). Trimming removed 5 bases from V and 0 bases from J, with 17 bases in between. This CDR3 has 18 residues. The CDR3 protein is CASSQGTFRSSGANVLTF. As DNA, the CDR3 is TGTGCCAGCAGCCAAGGGACATTCAGGAGCTCTGGGGCCAACGTCCTGACTTTC.

The chain employs TRBV6-5 and TRBJ1-2; D remains ambiguous. The CDR3 is 14 amino acids. V lost 0 bases, J lost 6 bases, and 11 bases lay in between. Germline assignment: CDR1 MNHEY and CDR2 SVGAGI. The CDR3 is CASSYSGRKDGYTF. Here the CDR3 DNA reads TGTGCCAGCAGTTACTCAGGGCGGAAAGATGGCTACACCTTC.

This clonotype occurred a few times. V and J are TRBV6-2 or TRBV6-3 and TRBJ2-1; tentatively, D is TRBD1 or TRBD2 (5 bases each). Between the trimmed V and J ends, which lost 2 bases and 9 bases, there was a span of 11 bases. This CDR3 is built from 13 residues. Looked up from germline, CDR1 is MNHEY and CDR2 is SVGEGT. The CDR3 DNA reads TGTGCCAGCAGTTACCCTGAGGGGCCTGAGCAGTTCTTC. The encoded protein is CASSYPEGPEQFF.

This clonotype was detected many times. V is TRBV28 and J is TRBJ2-7; 7 bases are shared with TRBD1. This CDR3 comprises 14 residues. Unmatched junction bases numbered 8, after V lost 5 bases and J lost 4 bases. The germline V gene encodes CDR1 MDHEN and CDR2 SYDVKM. CDR3 DNA sequence: TGTGCCAGCAGTACCACGACAGGGTCGTACGAGCAGTACTTC. The encoded protein is CASSTTTGSYEQYF.

In this sample, this clonotype turned up many times. The genes are TRBV7-2 and TRBJ1-5, with unresolved D. The germline V gene has CDR1 SGHTA and CDR2 FQGNSA. This CDR3 has 15 residues. Trimming shortened V by 5 bases and J by 1 base, and 12 bases separated the two germline ends. The CDR3 sequence is CASSPGGMSNQPQHF. The DNA for the CDR3 is TGTGCCAGCAGCCCGGGAGGGATGAGCAATCAGCCCCAGCATTTT.

The V call is TRBV7-9, the J call TRBJ1-2; D gene uncertain. CDR1 is SEHNR and CDR2 is FQNEAQ in the germline V gene (reference sequence). The V end was cut by 5 bases, the J end by 5 bases, with 12 bases between. The CDR3 length is 13 residues. CDR3 coding DNA: TGTGCCAGCAGCGTTGGACCGGGATATGGCTACACCTTC. It yields the protein CASSVGPGYGYTF.

This clonotype has only a few counts. Mismatch with germline at one junction end may stem from a read error. The rearrangement links TRBV7-2 to TRBJ1-1; D unclear. Germline V CDR1 and CDR2: SGHTA, FQGNSA. CDR3 length equals 13 residues. The CDR3 sequence: CASSFGPNTEALF. The CDR3, as DNA: TGTGCCAGCAGCTTCGGCCCAAACACTGAAGCTCTCTTT. The full variable domain, in which reference TRBV7-2 and TRBJ1-1 provide the parts outside the CDR3, is GAGVSQSPSNKVTEKGKDVELRCDPISGHTALYWYRQSLGQGLEFLIYFQGNSAPDKSGLPSDRFSAERTGGSVSTLTIQRTQQEDSAVYLCASSFGPNTEALFGQGTRLTVV.